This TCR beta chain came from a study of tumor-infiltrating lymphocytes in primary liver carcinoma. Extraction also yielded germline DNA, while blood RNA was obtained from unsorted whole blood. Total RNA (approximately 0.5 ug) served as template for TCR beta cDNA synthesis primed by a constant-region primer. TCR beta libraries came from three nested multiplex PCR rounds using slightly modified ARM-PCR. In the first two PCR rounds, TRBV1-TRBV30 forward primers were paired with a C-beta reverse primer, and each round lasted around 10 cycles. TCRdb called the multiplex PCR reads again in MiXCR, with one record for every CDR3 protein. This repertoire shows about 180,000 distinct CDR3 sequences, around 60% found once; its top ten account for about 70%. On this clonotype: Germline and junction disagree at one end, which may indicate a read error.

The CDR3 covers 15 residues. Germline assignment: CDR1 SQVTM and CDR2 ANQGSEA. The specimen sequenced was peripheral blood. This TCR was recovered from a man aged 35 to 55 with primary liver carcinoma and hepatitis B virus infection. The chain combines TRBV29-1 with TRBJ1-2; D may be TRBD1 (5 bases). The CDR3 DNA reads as TGCAGCATTGAAGATCAGAGGACACGGGCATCTGGTTACACCTTC. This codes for CSIEDQRTRASGYTF.